This is a list of T cell receptor beta chains from one sample in a study of regulatory T cells in long-lasting Graves disease. TCRdb reprocessed the multiplex PCR reads with MiXCR, giving one entry per CDR3 protein. The repertoire includes 350,000 to 550,000 distinct CDR3 sequences, around 14% of them detected once, and roughly 17% sits in the top ten. Another study also made use of these data, one on T cells in Graves' hyperthyroidism and ophthalmopathy.

The material sequenced was peripheral blood mononuclear cells (PBMCs), taken at new diagnosis, from a patient treated with antithyroid drugs. The receptors were gathered from a woman aged 30 to 39 with Graves disease. Each CDR3 is given with its conserved first and last residue. The order of the fields is D gene, J gene, CDR3 length, clone size, V gene, CDR3 DNA, CDR3 protein. D genes are given only for firm matches. Clone size is given for some rows only: seen once, a few or many times, or a class if the clone is expanded.

TRBD1	TRBJ1-6	15	many	TRBV12-3/TRBV12-4	TGTGCCAGCAGTTTAGGGGGACAGTTAAATTCACCCCTCCACTTT	CASSLGGQLNSPLHF
NA	TRBJ2-7	15	few	TRBV27	TGTGCCAGCAGTTCAAGCGGGGCAGGGGCCTACGAGCAGTACTTC	CASSSSGAGAYEQYF
NA	TRBJ1-1	14	NA	TRBV19	TGTGCCAGTAGTCCGCAGGCTAAGAACACTGAAGCTTTCTTT	CASSPQAKNTEAFF
NA	TRBJ2-1	15	many	TRBV27	TGTGCCAGCAGTTCCGGAGTTACAGGGTACAATGAGCAGTTCTTC	CASSSGVTGYNEQFF
NA	TRBJ1-6	12	many	TRBV28	TGTGCCAGCAGTTTTGGTGAATCACCCCTCCACTTT	CASSFGESPLHF
TRBD2	TRBJ2-3	19	NA	TRBV6-9	TGTGCCAGCAGTTACCTTCCAGCCGGGACTAGCGGCAAACCAGATACGCAGTATTTT	CASSYLPAGTSGKPDTQYF
NA	TRBJ2-7	17	few	TRBV6-1	TGTGCCAGCAGCATTCCCTTACCGGGCCCTCTCTCCTACGAGCAGTACTTC	CASSIPLPGPLSYEQYF
NA	TRBJ2-7	14	NA	TRBV7-8	TGTGCCAGCAGCACCGGCGTGGGGGCCTACGAGCAGTACTTC	CASSTGVGAYEQYF
TRBD2	TRBJ2-1	14	NA	TRBV5-1	TGTGCCAGCAGCATCGGCGGGAGTAGCTATGAGCAGTTCTTC	CASSIGGSSYEQFF
TRBD2	TRBJ2-1	18	once	TRBV20-1	TGCAGTGCTAGTCCCCTCGGCATCTTAGCGGGATTCTACAATGAGCAGTTCTTC	CSASPLGILAGFYNEQFF
TRBD1	TRBJ2-5	15	many	TRBV11-2	TGTGCCAGCACCAGACACGGGACAGGGCAAGAGACCCAGTACTTC	CASTRHGTGQETQYF
NA	TRBJ1-2	15	many	TRBV6-1	TGTGCCAGCAGCAACCAGCGGGGTGGTAACTATGGCTACACCTTC	CASSNQRGGNYGYTF
NA	TRBJ2-7	13	NA	TRBV4-1	TGCGCCAGCAGCCAAGTTGTAGGCTACGAGCAGTACTTC	CASSQVVGYEQYF
NA	TRBJ2-1	15	many	TRBV7-3	TGTGCCAGCGGGACGGGCGGAAGCTCCTACAATGAGCAGTTCTTC	CASGTGGSSYNEQFF
TRBD2	TRBJ2-1	15	few	TRBV12-3/TRBV12-4	TGTGCCAGCAGTACCTCTAGCGGTGGGGGGAATGAGCAGTTCTTC	CASSTSSGGGNEQFF
NA	TRBJ1-3	16	few	TRBV28	TGTGCCAGCAGCTTCTTCGTGGGGGAAGCTGGAAACACCATATATTTT	CASSFFVGEAGNTIYF
NA	TRBJ2-3	13	many	TRBV24-1	TGTGCCACCAGTGACCTGGGGTCAGATACGCAGTATTTT	CATSDLGSDTQYF
TRBD1	TRBJ2-1	15	NA	TRBV24-1	TGTGCCACCAGTGACGTTACAGGGGGGTACAATGAGCAGTTCTTC	CATSDVTGGYNEQFF
TRBD2	TRBJ2-3	17	many	TRBV12-3/TRBV12-4	TGTGCCAGCAGTTTAGATAGCCTAGCGGGGGGGTCAGATACGCAGTATTTT	CASSLDSLAGGSDTQYF
NA	TRBJ1-5	17	NA	TRBV4-1	TGCGCCAGCAGCCAAGTGAAGGGCTTTAATAGCAATCAGCCCCAGCATTTT	CASSQVKGFNSNQPQHF
TRBD2	TRBJ2-1	17	many	TRBV12-3/TRBV12-4	TGTGCCAGCAGTTCCCGCCGGGCTAGCGGGAGAGCCAATGAGCAGTTCTTC	CASSSRRASGRANEQFF
TRBD1	TRBJ2-1	14	many	TRBV11-3	TGTGCCAGCAGCTCCCGGGACAGGGGGAATGAGCAGTTCTTC	CASSSRDRGNEQFF
NA	TRBJ1-4	14	NA	TRBV30	TGTGCCTGGAGCGTAGGTGGAGGGGGTGAAAAACTGTTTTTT	CAWSVGGGGEKLFF
NA	TRBJ1-6	13	NA	TRBV6-1	TGTGCCAGCACCAATCCAGGGGATTCACCCCTCCACTTT	CASTNPGDSPLHF
NA	TRBJ1-2	11	NA	TRBV19	TGTGCCAGTAAAGGCCCCTATGGCTACACCTTC	CASKGPYGYTF
NA	TRBJ1-5	16	NA	TRBV6-2/TRBV6-3	TGTGCCAGCATCCCTGTTGCTAGGGAAAGCAATCAGCCCCAGCATTTT	CASIPVARESNQPQHF
TRBD1	TRBJ2-1	16	many	TRBV13	TGTGCCAGCAGGGATATGGGACAGTATTCAAGTAATGAGCAGTTCTTC	CASRDMGQYSSNEQFF
TRBD2	TRBJ2-5	16	many	TRBV5-6	TGTGCCAGCAGCACGGGACTAGCGGGAGTCGGAGAGACCCAGTACTTC	CASSTGLAGVGETQYF
NA	TRBJ2-7	14	few	TRBV10-3	TGTGCCATCAGTGAGTCCACGGTCTCCTACGAGCAGTACTTC	CAISESTVSYEQYF